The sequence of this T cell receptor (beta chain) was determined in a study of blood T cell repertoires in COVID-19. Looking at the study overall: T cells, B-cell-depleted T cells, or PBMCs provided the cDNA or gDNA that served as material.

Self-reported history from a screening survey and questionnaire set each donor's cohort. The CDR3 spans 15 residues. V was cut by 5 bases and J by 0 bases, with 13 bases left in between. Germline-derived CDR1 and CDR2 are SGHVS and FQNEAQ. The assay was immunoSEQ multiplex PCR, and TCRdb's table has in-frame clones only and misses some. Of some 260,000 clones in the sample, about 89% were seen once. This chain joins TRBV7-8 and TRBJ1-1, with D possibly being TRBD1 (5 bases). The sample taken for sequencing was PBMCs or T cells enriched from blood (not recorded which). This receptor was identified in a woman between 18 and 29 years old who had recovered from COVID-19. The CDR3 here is CASSTQGHMNTEAFF. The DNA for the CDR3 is TGTGCCAGCAGCACTCAGGGTCACATGAACACTGAAGCTTTCTTT.